What follows is one T cell receptor beta chain and its context. Antigen unknown. The CDR3 is made up of 13 amino acids. Trimming removed 1 base from V and 6 bases from J; junction bases left unmatched: 4. CDR1 and CDR2 from the germline V gene are GTSNPN and SVGIG (reference sequence). Clones were read by immunoSEQ multiplex PCR, and TCRdb kept only the in-frame ones, dropping some. The repertoire consists of 110,000 to 150,000 clones, with around 85% occurring once and the leading ten covering about 8%. This sample stems from a study of T cell responses to AZD1222 COVID-19 vaccine. Whole-study context: Second-dose intervals near 4 or 12 weeks were combined. The study's findings and limits: Among vaccine-associated CD4 TCRs, coverage spanned spike, with dominance at 160-218 and 743-854. Reportedly, close to half of spike-specific TCRs are directed against unmutated variant regions. Females outnumbered males among donors, who were mostly white British; clonal diversity was possibly underestimated.

The sequence came from an adult in good health. This sequence joins TRBV30 and TRBJ2-7; 9 nucleotides match TRBD1. The sample was peripheral blood, taken on day 0 of AZD1222 vaccination. The CDR3 region has the DNA TGTGCCTGGAGTGGGACAGGGGAAGGCGAGCAGTACTTC. Translating it yields CAWSGTGEGEQYF.